The 10 T cell receptor beta chains in this list originate from one sample, sequenced in a study of blood T cell repertoires in COVID-19. This table comes from immunoSEQ multiplex PCR, and its TCRdb copy is limited to in-frame clones, with some not included. The sample records a few hundred thousand clones, just under 85% being singletons. Sequencing was done on a sample of PBMCs or T cells enriched from blood (not recorded which). Receptors originate from a man between 40 and 49 years old who had recovered from COVID-19.

In this sample, this clone turned up a few times. The chain couples TRBV19 to TRBJ2-7, with 9 bases fitting TRBD1. Trimming at V came to 7 bases and at J to 8 bases, leaving 9 bases not matched to a gene. CDR1 LNHDA and CDR2 SQIVND come from the germline V gene (reference sequence). CDR3 length: 13 amino acids. For the CDR3, the DNA is TGTGCCAGTACCTGGGACAGGGAGGTCCAGCAGTACTTC. Amino acid sequence: CASTWDREVQQYF.

This clone was recorded once. The J gene is TRBJ1-3, the V gene TRBV6-2 or TRBV6-3; D is undetermined. CDR3 length: 15 amino acids. Trimming took 2 bases from V and 5 from J, leaving 13 bases between them. Germline-derived CDR1 and CDR2 are MNHEY and SVGEGT. CDR3 nucleotide sequence: TGTGCCAGCAGTTACGGCGGGGAGCGACGAAACACCATATATTTT. Amino acid sequence: CASSYGGERRNTIYF.

This clone was detected a few times. The chain carries TRBV4-2 and TRBJ1-6; 8 nucleotides align to TRBD1. Germline V gene sequence: CDR1 LGHNA, CDR2 YNFKEQ. V was clipped by 0 bases and J by 6 bases; unmatched bases: 7. The CDR3 contains 17 residues. The CDR3 sequence: CASSQESWTGSNSPLHF. The CDR3 region has the DNA TGTGCCAGCAGCCAAGAATCTTGGACAGGGTCTAATTCACCCCTCCACTTT.

V is TRBV30 and J is TRBJ2-1; 10 nucleotides match TRBD1. CDR3 length: 14 residues. Germline values: CDR1 GTSNPN, CDR2 SVGIG (reference sequence). J gave up 7 bases and V 3 bases, and 6 bases lay outside the gene matches. The CDR3, as DNA: TGTGCCTGGAGCGGGACAGGGGCCGTTAATGAGCAGTTCTTC. This translates into CAWSGTGAVNEQFF.

J is TRBJ2-5 and V is TRBV20-1; D is possibly TRBD1 (5 bases). Trimming took 3 bases from V and 3 from J, leaving 8 bases between them. Germline loops: CDR1 DFQATT, CDR2 SNEGSKA (reference sequence). The CDR3 has 12 residues. The CDR3 sequence: CSASRGKETQYF. The CDR3 DNA follows: TGCAGTGCTAGTAGGGGTAAAGAGACCCAGTACTTC.

The V call is TRBV30, the J call TRBJ1-3; D uncertain. The V gene's germline CDR1 is GTSNPN and CDR2 SVGIG (reference sequence). Trimming took 3 bases from V and 5 from J, leaving 11 bases between them. The CDR3 extends over 13 amino acids. The DNA of the CDR3 is TGTGCCTGGAGCGTGACCGGGAGAAACACCATATATTTT. This gives the protein CAWSVTGRNTIYF.

V and J are TRBV4-3 and TRBJ1-4; 7 bases agree with TRBD1. The V gene's germline CDR1 is LGHNA and CDR2 YSLEER. Trimming took 0 bases from V and 8 from J; bases not matched to a gene: 3. This CDR3 has 14 amino acids. The DNA of the CDR3 is TGCGCCAGCAGCCAAGAGAGGGGGCGAGAAAAACTGTTTTTT. It yields the protein CASSQERGREKLFF.

The chain couples TRBV19 to TRBJ2-6; TRBD1 matches 10 bases. Losses at the gene ends were 6 bases for V and 3 bases for J; bases not matched to a gene: 2. The V gene's germline CDR1 is LNHDA and CDR2 SQIVND (reference sequence). The CDR3 covers 15 residues. This chain's CDR3 is CASRTGGNGANVLTF. The CDR3 region has the DNA TGTGCCAGTAGGACAGGGGGCAATGGGGCCAACGTCCTGACTTTC.

This clone was detected only a few times. The gene calls are TRBV5-6 and TRBJ1-4; D not certain. The ends were cut back, 4 bases at V and 1 base at J, with 8 bases in the middle. The germline gives CDR1 SGHDT, CDR2 YYEEEE. This CDR3 is built from 14 residues. The CDR3 spells CASSVAITNEKLFF. The CDR3 DNA reads TGTGCCAGCAGCGTCGCGATAACTAATGAAAAACTGTTTTTT.

V is TRBV6-4 and J is TRBJ2-1, with 10 bases that match TRBD2. The V and J ends lost 4 bases and 8 bases, in that order; junction bases with no gene match: 5. This CDR3 region has 14 residues. The germline gives CDR1 MRHNA, CDR2 SNTAGT. This CDR3 is CASSVASGSHEQFF. CDR3 sequence (DNA): TGTGCCAGCAGTGTGGCTAGCGGGAGTCATGAGCAGTTCTTC.